Listed below are T cell receptor beta chains from one sample, sequenced in a study of cytomegalovirus exposure and HLA in healthy donors. The method was immunoSEQ multiplex PCR; TCRdb's version includes in-frame clones alone and lacks a portion of them. The sample consists of some 150,000 clones, roughly 84% of them appearing once. The material sequenced was PBMCs. These receptors all stem from a male donor in good health and CMV-seronegative. The CDR3 runs from the conserved cysteine through the conserved F or W. Clone size is given for some rows only: seen once, a few or many times, or a class if the clone is expanded.

abundance | v_gene | CDR3aa
- | TRBV4-1 | CASSLNGQGTNEKLFF
- | TRBV9 | CASSVGGLTIRADTQYF
- | TRBV7-9 | CSSSVSGGSSSNEQFF
- | TRBV6-6 | CASRARDRETQYF
- | TRBV15 | CATSRDVSQPQHF
- | TRBV19 | CASTLGGAEAGELFF
- | TRBV7-6 | CASSSAALAGPPDTQYF
- | TRBV6-6 | CASSTLGQGKRYTF
- | TRBV19 | CASSRGVGTGSYEQYF
few | TRBV6-4 | CASSAEFGTAYGYTF
- | TRBV7-2 | CASSRTSGILQETQYF
- | TRBV5-1 | CASSPGTGDGYTF
once | TRBV6-5 | CASSYSWAGNNEQFF
- | TRBV7-6 | CASSWGTSGNTGELFF
few | TRBV4-2 | CASSQVGGLAGQRAYNEQFF
- | TRBV5-4 | CASSRSGREDEQYF
- | TRBV11-2 | CASSFGSGSGAYEQYF
- | TRBV7-2 | CASSPAPQGRFEAFF
- | TRBV7-3 | CASSRGVQETQYF
- | TRBV27 | CASSLELAGVKGRNEQFF
once | TRBV18 | CASSPPVTDKMNTEAFF
- | TRBV14 | CASSQGYSGGEETQYF
few | TRBV6-5 | CASSAADYSNQPQHF
- | TRBV5-1 | CASSLARGRDLYEQYF
few | TRBV30 | CAWSAGVGYNEQFF
- | TRBV11-1 | CASSLRGPRGLYEQYF
- | TRBV10-1 | CASSGGSRELFF
- | TRBV9 | CASSVVGLADQEAQYF
- | TRBV28 | CASSFLGSGPSFYEQYF
- | TRBV5-1 | CASSLARAGSPLHF
- | TRBV7-9 | CASSSTSGETKNIQYF
- | TRBV12-5 | CASGFSGRSDEQFF
- | TRBV27 | CASSLLGTGIPQPQHF
- | TRBV5-1 | CASSPGGVGTEAFF
- | TRBV6-1 | CASTEDGKRSYNSPLHF
- | TRBV6-6 | CASSLSGTHTGELFF
- | TRBV6-5 | CASSRDGQGGQPQHF
- | TRBV5-5 | CASSLEREAYNEQFF
- | TRBV29-1 | CSITGVKGYTF
once | TRBV11-2 | CASSLGLLSSETFF
- | TRBV5-1 | CASSYRQGAITEAFF
- | TRBV11-2 | CAIYQGGNTEAFF
- | TRBV11-3 | CASSLYVGGSPGEQFF
- | TRBV7-2 | CASSASGRAVEQFF
- | TRBV2 | CASQGGVDEQFF
- | TRBV19 | CASRDRGESKEKLFF
- | TRBV6-1 | CASSVQDRVTDTQYF
- | TRBV6-6 | CASSPTGGLFF
- | TRBV7-6 | CASSKDRGIAGELFF